This note documents a single TCR beta chain sequence. Its antigen remains unidentified. Ipilimumab CTLA-4 blockade and focal radiation were given to patients with chemo-refractory metastatic non-small-cell lung cancer. Assay used: immunoSEQ multiplex PCR; TCRdb lists only in-frame clones, some missing. The sample shows over 60,000 clones, 80% to 90% of them seen only once. Looked up from germline, CDR1 is MNHNS and CDR2 is SASEGT. CDR3 length: 14 residues. J was trimmed by 5 bases and V by 6 bases; bases with no gene match: 6. The data originate from a study of radiotherapy plus CTLA-4 blockade in lung cancer. At the level of the study: Of the patients, around 17% showed objective responses and around 32% attained disease control. Study observations and caveats: Once radiotherapy plus ipilimumab had been given, TCR clones derived from tumor expanded in blood.

The receptor was derived from a human donor with non-small cell lung cancer that progressed on radiotherapy plus ipilimumab. J is TRBJ2-5 and V is TRBV6-1, with 10 nucleotides matching TRBD2. The input for sequencing was peripheral blood, taken from a patient treated with radiotherapy plus ipilimumab. The chain's CDR3 is CASRSGRVLETQYF. The CDR3 DNA is TGTGCCAGCAGGAGCGGGAGGGTTTTGGAGACCCAGTACTTC.